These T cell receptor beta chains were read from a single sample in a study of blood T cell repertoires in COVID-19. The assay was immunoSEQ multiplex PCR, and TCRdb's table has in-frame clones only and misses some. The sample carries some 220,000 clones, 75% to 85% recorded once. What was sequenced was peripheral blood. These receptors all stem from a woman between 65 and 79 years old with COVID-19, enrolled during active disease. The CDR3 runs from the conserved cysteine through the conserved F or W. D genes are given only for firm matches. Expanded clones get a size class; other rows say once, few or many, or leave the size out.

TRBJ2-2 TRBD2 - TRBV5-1 CASSLMGLAGTGELFF TGCGCCAGCAGCTTGATGGGACTAGCGGGCACCGGGGAGCTGTTTTTT
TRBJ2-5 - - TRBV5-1 CASSFTPGGGRETQYF TGCGCCAGCAGCTTCACCCCTGGGGGGGGCCGGGAGACCCAGTACTTC
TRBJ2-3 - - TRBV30 CAWSVVAGEQYF TGTGCCTGGAGTGTAGTGGCAGGGGAGCAGTATTTT
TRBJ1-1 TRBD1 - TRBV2 CASSETGGGTEAFF TGTGCCAGCAGTGAAACAGGGGGTGGCACTGAAGCTTTCTTT
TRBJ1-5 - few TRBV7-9 CASSRQGNQPQHF TGTGCCAGCTCTAGACAGGGCAATCAGCCCCAGCATTTT
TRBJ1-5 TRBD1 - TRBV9 CASSAGTGSQPQHF TGTGCCAGCAGCGCCGGGACAGGCAGTCAGCCCCAGCATTTT
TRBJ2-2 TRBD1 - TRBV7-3 CASSLEGASGELFF TGTGCCAGCAGCTTAGAGGGGGCCAGCGGGGAGCTGTTTTTT
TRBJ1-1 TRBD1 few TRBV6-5 CASSYGNRGNTEAFF TGTGCCAGCAGTTACGGTAACAGGGGGAACACTGAAGCTTTCTTT
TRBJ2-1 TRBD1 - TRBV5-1 CASSSNRDRGQQFF TGCGCCAGCAGCTCAAACCGGGACAGGGGTCAGCAGTTCTTC
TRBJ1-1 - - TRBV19 CASSSSGVGTEAFF TGTGCCAGTAGTAGCTCAGGGGTGGGCACTGAAGCTTTCTTT
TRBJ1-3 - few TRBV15 CATSRDRAGGNTIYF TGTGCCACCAGCAGAGATAGGGCAGGGGGAAACACCATATATTTT
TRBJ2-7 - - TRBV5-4 CASSLGQGKRDEQYF TGTGCCAGCAGCTTGGGGCAGGGCAAACGAGACGAGCAGTACTTC
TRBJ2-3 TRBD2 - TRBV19 CASKDGGARTDTQYF TGTGCCAGTAAGGACGGGGGGGCCCGGACAGATACGCAGTATTTT
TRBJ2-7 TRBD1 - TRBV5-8 CASSLPGTGFEQYF TGTGCCAGCAGCTTGCCCGGGACAGGGTTCGAGCAGTACTTC
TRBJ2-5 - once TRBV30 CAWSIGEETQYF TGTGCCTGGAGTATAGGGGAAGAGACCCAGTACTTC
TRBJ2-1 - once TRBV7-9 CASIIHGLYNEQFF TGTGCCAGCATCATTCATGGCCTCTACAATGAGCAGTTCTTC
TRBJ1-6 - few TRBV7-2 CASSFQGDGNSPLHF TGTGCCAGCAGCTTTCAGGGTGATGGGAATTCACCCCTCCACTTT
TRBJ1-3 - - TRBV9 CASSPRQGPPSDTIYF TGTGCCAGCAGCCCCCGTCAGGGGCCACCAAGCGACACCATATATTTT
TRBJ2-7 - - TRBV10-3 CAISESISQGGYEQYF TGTGCCATCAGTGAGTCGATAAGCCAGGGGGGCTACGAGCAGTACTTC
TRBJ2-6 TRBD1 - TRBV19 CASRQGANSGANVLTF TGTGCCAGCCGACAGGGGGCGAACTCTGGGGCCAACGTCCTGACTTTC
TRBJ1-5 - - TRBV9 CASSVGQANQPQHF TGTGCCAGCAGCGTAGGACAGGCAAATCAGCCCCAGCATTTT
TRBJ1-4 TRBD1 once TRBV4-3 CASSQMTGRNEKLFF TGCGCCAGCAGCCAAATGACAGGGAGAAATGAAAAACTGTTTTTT
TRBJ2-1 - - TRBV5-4 CASSPSGARNEQFF TGTGCCAGCAGCCCGAGTGGGGCGAGGAATGAGCAGTTCTTC
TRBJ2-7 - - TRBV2 CASSDWVGGEQYF TGTGCCAGCAGTGATTGGGTGGGGGGCGAGCAGTACTTC
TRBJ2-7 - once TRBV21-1 CASSKAAPGQVAWEQYF TGTGCCAGCAGCAAAGCGGCCCCTGGACAGGTCGCGTGGGAGCAGTACTTC
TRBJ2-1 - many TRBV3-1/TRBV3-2 CASSPVGSWAGSSYNEQFF TGTGCCAGCAGCCCAGTCGGAAGTTGGGCGGGGAGCTCCTACAATGAGCAGTTCTTC
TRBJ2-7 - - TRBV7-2 CASSPTHGYEQYF TGTGCCAGCAGCCCTACCCACGGCTACGAGCAGTACTTC
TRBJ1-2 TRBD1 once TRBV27 CASSSLGQKYPYGYTF TGTGCCAGCAGTTCCTTGGGACAGAAGTATCCCTATGGCTACACCTTC
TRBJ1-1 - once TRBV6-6 CASRSPPGGTEAFF TGTGCCAGCAGGAGCCCCCCGGGAGGCACTGAAGCTTTCTTT
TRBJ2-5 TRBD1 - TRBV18 CASRRTGETQYF TGTGCCAGCCGACGGACAGGAGAGACCCAGTACTTC
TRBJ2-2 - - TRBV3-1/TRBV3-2 CASSRGHGNTGELFF TGTGCCAGCAGCCGGGGGCATGGTAACACCGGGGAGCTGTTTTTT
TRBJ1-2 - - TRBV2 CASSITEYYGYTF TGTGCCAGCAGTATAACAGAGTACTATGGCTACACCTTC
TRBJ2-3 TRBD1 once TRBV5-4 CASSLREQGANTQYF TGTGCCAGCAGCTTGAGGGAACAGGGGGCTAATACGCAGTATTTT
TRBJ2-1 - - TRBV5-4 CASSYSSDYNEQFF TGTGCCAGCAGCTATTCTAGCGATTACAATGAGCAGTTCTTC
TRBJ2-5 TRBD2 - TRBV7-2 CASSLARGVETQYF TGTGCCAGCAGCTTAGCTCGGGGGGTAGAGACCCAGTACTTC